This TCR beta chain stems from a study of T-cell reconstitution after alpha-beta-depleted transplantation in children. Unique molecular identifiers were used in preparing the TCRbeta library. TCRdb re-derived calls from the PCR reads in MiXCR, one entry per CDR3 protein. The sample records about 980,000 distinct CDR3 sequences, about 29% being singletons. Germline CDR1 and CDR2: MNHNS and SASEGT. V trimming: 6 bases; J trimming: 1 base; junction bases outside the gene matches: 8. The CDR3 covers 15 residues. This TCR came from a boy younger than two who had a stem cell transplant for SCID, so the T cells may come from the graft donor. The sequencing here drew on PBMCs, mostly from graft donor cells, taken 360 days after TCRalphabeta/CD19-depleted stem cell transplant. The chain carries TRBV6-1 and TRBJ2-5; 7 bases align to TRBD2. CDR3 DNA: TGTGCCAGCAGCTTCAGGGAGGGAATCCAAGAGACCCAGTACTTC. Translated, it gives CASSFREGIQETQYF.